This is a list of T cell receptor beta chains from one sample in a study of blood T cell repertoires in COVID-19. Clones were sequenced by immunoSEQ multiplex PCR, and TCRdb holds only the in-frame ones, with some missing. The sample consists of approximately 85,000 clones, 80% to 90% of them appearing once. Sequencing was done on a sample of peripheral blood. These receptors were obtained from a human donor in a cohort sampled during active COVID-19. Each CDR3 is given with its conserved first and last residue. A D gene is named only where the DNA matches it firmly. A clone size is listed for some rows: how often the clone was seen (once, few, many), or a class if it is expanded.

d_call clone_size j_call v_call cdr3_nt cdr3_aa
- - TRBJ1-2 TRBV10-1 TGCGCCAGCCCCCATAAGTATGGCCACACCTTC CASPHKYGHTF
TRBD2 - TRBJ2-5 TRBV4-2 TGTGCCAGCAGACGCCGAGCGGGGGGGCCCTTGACCCAGTACTTC CASRRRAGGPLTQYF
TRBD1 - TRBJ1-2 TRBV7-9 TGTGCCAGCAGCTTAATACAGGGGGCCTATGGCTACACCTTC CASSLIQGAYGYTF
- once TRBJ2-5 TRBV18 TGTGCCAGCTCACCACAGACTGAGACCCAGTACTTC CASSPQTETQYF
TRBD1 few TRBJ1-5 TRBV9 TGTGCCAGCAGCGTAGATGGACAGGGCGGCCAGCCCCAGCATTTT CASSVDGQGGQPQHF
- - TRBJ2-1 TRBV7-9 TGTGCCAGCAGCCGAAGACAGACTGGCAATGAGCAGTTCTTC CASSRRQTGNEQFF
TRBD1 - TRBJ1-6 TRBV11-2 TGTGCCAGCAGCTTAATAGGACAGGGGAATTCACCCCTCCACTTT CASSLIGQGNSPLHF
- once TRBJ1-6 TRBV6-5 TGTGCCAGCAGCCTTACAGCCGGGGAGCCCCTCCACTTT CASSLTAGEPLHF
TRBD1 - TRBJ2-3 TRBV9 TGTGCCAGCAGCGACCTGACAGGGACAAGCACAGATACGCAGTATTTT CASSDLTGTSTDTQYF
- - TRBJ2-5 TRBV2 TGTGCCAGCAGTGAATTAACAGTCCAAGAGACCCAGTACTTC CASSELTVQETQYF
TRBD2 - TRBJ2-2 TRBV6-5 TGTGCCAGCAGAAACCGGGGGGCGAACACCGGGGAGCTGTTTTTT CASRNRGANTGELFF
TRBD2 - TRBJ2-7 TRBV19 TGTGCCAGTAGTAAAGGACTAGCGGGCCCCTACGAGCAGTACTTC CASSKGLAGPYEQYF
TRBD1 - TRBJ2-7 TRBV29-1 TGCAGCGTTTTGAGAGGACAGGGATTATCCTACGAGCAGTACTTC CSVLRGQGLSYEQYF
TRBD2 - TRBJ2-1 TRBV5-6 TGTGCCAGCAGCTTGAGGGAGGGCTGGCATGAGCAGTTCTTC CASSLREGWHEQFF
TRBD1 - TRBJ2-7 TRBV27 TGTGCCAGCAGTTTAAGACAGGGAAGCTCCTACGAGCAGTACTTC CASSLRQGSSYEQYF
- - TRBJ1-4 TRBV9 TGTGCCAGCAGCGTAGGGAGTGGTGGGGCGCAACTGTTTTTT CASSVGSGGAQLFF
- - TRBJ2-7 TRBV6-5 TGTGCCGCAAAGGTCGGGGGGCGGGACGAGCAGTACTTC CAAKVGGRDEQYF
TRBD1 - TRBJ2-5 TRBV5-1 TGCGCCAGCAGCTTAGTGGGACAGCCTCAAGAGACCCAGTACTTC CASSLVGQPQETQYF
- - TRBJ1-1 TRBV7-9 TGTGCCAGCAGCTCCCGACAGGTTTGGAACACTGAAGCTTTCTTT CASSSRQVWNTEAFF
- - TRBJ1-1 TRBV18 TGTGCCAGCTCACGCGACAGGTTAAACACTGAAGCTTTCTTT CASSRDRLNTEAFF
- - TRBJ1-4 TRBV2 TGTGCCAGCAGCTCCGGGACTCAGACTGAAAAACTGTTTTTT CASSSGTQTEKLFF
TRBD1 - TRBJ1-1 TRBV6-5 TGTGCCAGCAGAAACAGGGGGCACACTGAAGCTTTCTTT CASRNRGHTEAFF
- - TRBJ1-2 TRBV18 TGTGCCAGCTCATTAACAGGGACGGACTATGGCTACACCTTC CASSLTGTDYGYTF
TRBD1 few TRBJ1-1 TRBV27 TGTGCCAGCAGCTCCCCGGGACAGGGGGAGGAAGCTTTCTTT CASSSPGQGEEAFF
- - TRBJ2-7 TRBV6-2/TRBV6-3 TGTGCCAGCAGTTCGGATGCCCCCCAGGGAGGCTACGAGCAGTACTTC CASSSDAPQGGYEQYF
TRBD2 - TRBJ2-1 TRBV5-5 TGTGCCAGCAGCCTAGGGCTAGCGGGGACCTACAATGAGCAGTTCTTC CASSLGLAGTYNEQFF